What follows is one T cell receptor beta chain and its context. What it recognizes is unknown. These data are taken from a study of cytomegalovirus exposure and HLA in healthy donors. Overall study results and limits: Follow-up analysis later connected one missense variant in DCLRE1C with trimming of TCR beta V- and J-genes. Analysis performed later found roughly 17,000 TCR beta sequences associated with HLA alleles at 0.05 false discovery rate. Sequencing probably produced one cluster of sequence variants that were highly shared.

Donors were ostensibly healthy at sampling, although undocumented immune exposures were probable. PCR primers comprised 60 Vbeta and 13 Jbeta primers. Method: immunoSEQ multiplex PCR; TCRdb's copy keeps in-frame clones and lacks some. Here the sample table reports 45,000 to 50,000 clones. The sample taken for sequencing was PBMCs. This clonotype was sampled from a male donor in good health and CMV-seronegative.

CDR3 protein: CASSAAGTIREKLFF. DNA of the CDR3: TGTGCCAGCAGCGCAGCGGGGACTATTAGGGAAAAACTGTTTTTT. The J gene is TRBJ1-4, the V gene TRBV9; D perhaps matches TRBD1 (5 bases). There are 15 residues in the CDR3. The V end was cut by 3 bases, the J end by 8 bases, with 17 bases between. The germline V gene encodes CDR1 SGDLS and CDR2 YYNGEE.